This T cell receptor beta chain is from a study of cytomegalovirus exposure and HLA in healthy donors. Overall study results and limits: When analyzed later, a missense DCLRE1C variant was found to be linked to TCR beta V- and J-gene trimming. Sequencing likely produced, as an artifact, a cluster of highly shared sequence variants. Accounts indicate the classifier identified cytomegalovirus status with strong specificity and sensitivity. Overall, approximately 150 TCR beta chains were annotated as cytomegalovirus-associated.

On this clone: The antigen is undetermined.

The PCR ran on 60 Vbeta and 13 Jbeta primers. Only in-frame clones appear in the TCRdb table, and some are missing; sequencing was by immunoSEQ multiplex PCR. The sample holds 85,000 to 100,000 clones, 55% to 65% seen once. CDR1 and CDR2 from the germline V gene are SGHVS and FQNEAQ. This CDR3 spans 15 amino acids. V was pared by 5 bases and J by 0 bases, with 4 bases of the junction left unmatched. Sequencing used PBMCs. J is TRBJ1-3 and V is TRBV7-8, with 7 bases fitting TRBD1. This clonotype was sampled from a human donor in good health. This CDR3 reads CASSQGQISGNTIYF. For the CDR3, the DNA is TGTGCCAGCAGCCAGGGACAGATCTCTGGAAACACCATATATTTT.